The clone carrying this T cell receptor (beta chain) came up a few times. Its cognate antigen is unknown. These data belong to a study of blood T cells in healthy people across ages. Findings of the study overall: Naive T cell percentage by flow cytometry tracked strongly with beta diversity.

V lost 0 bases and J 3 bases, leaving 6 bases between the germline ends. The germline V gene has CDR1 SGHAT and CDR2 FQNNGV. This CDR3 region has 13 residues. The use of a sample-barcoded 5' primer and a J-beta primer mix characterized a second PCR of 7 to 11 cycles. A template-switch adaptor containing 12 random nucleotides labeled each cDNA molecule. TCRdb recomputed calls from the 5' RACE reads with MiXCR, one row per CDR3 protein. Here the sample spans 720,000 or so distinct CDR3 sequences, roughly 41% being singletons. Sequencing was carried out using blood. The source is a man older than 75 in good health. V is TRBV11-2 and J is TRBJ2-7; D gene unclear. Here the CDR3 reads CASSLEPSYEQYF. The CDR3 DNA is TGTGCCAGCAGCTTAGAGCCTAGCTACGAGCAGTACTTC.